The present entry profiles one T cell receptor beta chain with its context. Its cognate antigen is unknown. Amplification of TCR beta CDR3 regions used RNA as the template. First-round RT-PCR targeting the TCR CDR3 was performed with the HTBI primer set. TCRdb recomputed calls from the multiplex PCR reads with MiXCR, one row per CDR3 protein. The sample yields 600,000 or so distinct CDR3 sequences, about 16% seen once. The CDR3 runs to 15 residues. With 7 bases removed from V and 7 bases from J, the gap between germline ends came to 17 bases. Germline loops: CDR1 MNHNS, CDR2 SASEGT. The data stem from a study of T cells in Graves' hyperthyroidism and ophthalmopathy. Lactation, pregnancy, other autoimmune disease or uncontrolled infection excluded patients. Overall study findings and caveats: Ophthalmopathy and stable hyperthyroidism were told apart by a 13 V-J model.

This clonotype was sampled from a woman aged 25 to 39 with Graves' hyperthyroidism. The V gene is TRBV6-1, the J gene TRBJ1-6; D might be TRBD1 (6 bases). Material for sequencing was blood. The CDR3 sequence is CASIEQGQGNSPLHF. CDR3 sequence (DNA): TGTGCCAGCATAGAACAGGGACAAGGGAATTCACCCCTCCACTTT.